A single sample gave rise to the 20 T cell receptor beta chains below, sequenced in a study of blood T cell repertoires in COVID-19. Using immunoSEQ multiplex PCR, the repertoire was profiled, and TCRdb retains in-frame clones only, with some absent. Of 90,000 to 120,000 clones listed, 65% to 80% are singletons. The sequenced sample consisted of peripheral blood. These receptors originate from a man aged 70-80 years with acute or convalescent COVID-19.

This clone has a handful of counts. The V and J genes are TRBV18 and TRBJ2-7; D remains ambiguous. V lost 5 bases to trimming and J lost 3 bases, with 8 bases between them. Germline lookup yields CDR1 KGHSH and CDR2 LQKENI. The CDR3 spans 12 residues. The CDR3, as DNA: TGTGCCAGCTCAACGGCGGTCTACGAGCAGTACTTC. It yields the protein CASSTAVYEQYF.

This chain joins TRBV10-3 and TRBJ2-7; D ambiguous. This CDR3 region has 12 residues. From germline, CDR1 is ENHRY and CDR2 SYGVKD. The ends were cut back, 11 bases at V and 0 bases at J, with 11 bases in the middle. CDR3 nucleotides: TGTGCCGTTTCCACGAGCTCCTACGAGCAGTACTTC. It encodes CAVSTSSYEQYF.

The chain couples TRBV3-1 (or the pseudogene TRBV3-2) to TRBJ2-5; 13 bases are shared with TRBD2. CDR1 is LGHDT, CDR2 YNNKEL, per germline (reference sequence). There are 17 residues in the CDR3. Germline trimming cut 4 bases from V and 5 bases from J; bases unmatched to any gene: 10. The CDR3 loop reads CASSPGLAGIRTETQYF. DNA of the CDR3: TGTGCCAGCAGCCCGGGACTAGCGGGGATACGAACGGAGACCCAGTACTTC.

V gene TRBV18 combines with J gene TRBJ2-5, with 14 bases lining up with TRBD2. Germline assignment: CDR1 KGHSH and CDR2 LQKENI. V dropped 2 bases and J dropped 1; count of bases not matched to a gene: 6. The CDR3 sequence is 18 residues long. The DNA of the CDR3 is TGTGCCAGCTCACCAAGGTCGGGACTAGCGGGGGTCCAAGAGACCCAGTACTTC. Protein: CASSPRSGLAGVQETQYF.

The chain links TRBV6-1 to TRBJ1-5, with TRBD1 as a possible D gene (6 bases). V was pared by 0 bases and J by 0 bases, with 18 bases between. Germline V CDR1 and CDR2: MNHNS, SASEGT. The CDR3 covers 19 residues. The CDR3 nucleotides are TGTGCCAGCAGTGAAGCTACAGGGAGTGGGCTTTATAGCAATCAGCCCCAGCATTTT. Translated, it gives CASSEATGSGLYSNQPQHF.

V gene TRBV9 combines with J gene TRBJ2-6, with D possibly being TRBD1 (5 bases). The germline V and J ends were trimmed by 0 bases and 2 bases, with 6 bases remaining between them. Germline CDR1 and CDR2: SGDLS and YYNGEE. The CDR3 loop spans 15 amino acids. In nucleotides, the CDR3 is TGTGCCAGCAGCGTAGCAGGGACTGGGGCCAACGTCCTGACTTTC. It is translated as CASSVAGTGANVLTF.

This chain uses TRBV3-1 (or the pseudogene TRBV3-2) with TRBJ1-6; no reliable D call. Trimming cost V 0 bases and J 7 bases, with 10 bases left between them. The germline V gene has CDR1 LGHDT and CDR2 YNNKEL (reference sequence). The CDR3 extends over 15 amino acids. Here the CDR3 DNA reads TGTGCCAGCAGCCAAGATTCGGCGGTAAATTCACCCCTCCACTTT. This codes for CASSQDSAVNSPLHF.

This clone was recorded only once. J is TRBJ1-6 and V is TRBV6-5; 7 bases fit TRBD1. With V trimmed by 4 bases and J by 6 bases, 3 bases remained unmatched. The CDR3 has 14 amino acids. CDR1 is MNHEY, CDR2 SVGAGI, per germline. CDR3 in amino acids: CASSWGQINSPLHF. The DNA of the CDR3 is TGTGCCAGCAGTTGGGGACAGATTAATTCACCCCTCCACTTT.

The chain recombines TRBV27 with TRBJ1-3, with no clear D. Germline values: CDR1 MNHEY, CDR2 SMNVEV (reference sequence). The CDR3 loop spans 14 amino acids. V shed 5 bases and J shed 0 bases, with 8 bases lying between them. The CDR3 bases are TGTGCCAGCAGTCCGCAGGACTCTGGAAACACCATATATTTT. Translated, it gives CASSPQDSGNTIYF.

This clone was recorded once. The chain employs TRBV19 and TRBJ1-2, with TRBD1 matching over 8 bases. J gave up 7 bases and V 4 bases, and 11 bases lay outside the gene matches. The CDR3 runs to 15 residues. Germline CDR1 and CDR2: LNHDA and SQIVND (reference sequence). DNA for the CDR3: TGTGCCAGTAGTACGACTTACAGGGGGAAGAGTGGCTACACCTTC. This sequence encodes CASSTTYRGKSGYTF.

The chain is built from TRBV18 and TRBJ2-1; TRBD1 matches at 12 bases. The CDR3 has 19 residues. In germline, CDR1 is KGHSH, CDR2 LQKENI. V lost 6 bases, J lost 4 bases, and 16 bases stayed unmatched. CDR3 sequence: CASSRLYYRDRGPYNEQFF. The CDR3 region has the DNA TGTGCCAGCTCGCGCTTATATTACCGGGACAGGGGGCCTTACAATGAGCAGTTCTTC. The whole variable domain, remainder taken from reference TRBV18 and TRBJ2-1, is NAGVMQNPRHLVRRRGQEARLRCSPMKGHSHVYWYRQLPEEGLKFMVYLQKENIIDESGMPKERFSAEFPKEGPSILRIQQVVRGDSAAYFCASSRLYYRDRGPYNEQFFGPGTRLTVL.

This clone was observed a handful of times. The chain uses TRBV3-1 (or the pseudogene TRBV3-2) and TRBJ2-3, with TRBD2 identical over 9 bases. Germline loops: CDR1 LGHDT, CDR2 YNNKEL (reference sequence). The CDR3 has 19 amino acids. V shed 4 bases, J shed 0 bases, and the junction held 14 bases outside the gene matches. CDR3 sequence (DNA): TGTGCCAGCAGCCCCCGGGTCGGGACTAGCACCTCTAGCACAGATACGCAGTATTTT. Its translation: CASSPRVGTSTSSTDTQYF.

This chain joins TRBV5-4 and TRBJ2-1, with D unresolved. This CDR3 region has 13 residues. Germline V lookup: CDR1 SGHNT, CDR2 YYREEE (reference sequence). V was shortened by 0 bases and J by 9 bases, with 10 bases between the two germline ends. CDR3 region: CASSLDPTSEQFF. The CDR3 DNA reads TGTGCCAGCAGCTTGGATCCGACAAGTGAGCAGTTCTTC.

The V and J genes are TRBV10-3 and TRBJ2-1, with TRBD2 identical over 7 bases. Germline V gene lookup returns CDR1 ENHRY and CDR2 SYGVKD. This CDR3 is 13 amino acids long. The V segment lost 7 bases and the J segment 6 bases; nucleotides outside the gene matches: 6. The CDR3 DNA reads TGTGCCATCAATTCGGGGGAGGGCAATGAGCAGTTCTTC. Translated: CAINSGEGNEQFF.

This clone came up a few times. This chain joins TRBV13 and TRBJ2-6; 7 nucleotides match TRBD1. Trimming removed 3 bases from V and 0 bases from J; junction bases left unmatched: 2. CDR1 is PRHDT and CDR2 is FYEKMQ in the germline V gene (reference sequence). The CDR3 is 16 residues long. CDR3 DNA sequence: TGTGCCAGCAGCTTTCCAGGGGGCTCTGGGGCCAACGTCCTGACTTTC. Translation: CASSFPGGSGANVLTF.

As for this clone: At one boundary the junction diverges from the germline segment, which might be a read error. The genes are TRBV7-3 and TRBJ2-1; 8 nucleotides match TRBD2. This CDR3 is 13 amino acids long. CDR1 is SGHTA, CDR2 FQGTGA, per germline. Here the CDR3 reads CASSRTSYHEQFF. Here the CDR3 DNA reads TGTGCCAGCAGCCGGACTAGCTACCATGAGCAGTTCTTC.

The chain recombines TRBV5-4 with TRBJ2-5, with D tentatively TRBD2 (6 bases). Trimming removed 3 bases from V and 5 bases from J, with 26 bases in between. CDR3 length: 18 residues. In germline, CDR1 is SGHNT, CDR2 YYREEE (reference sequence). The CDR3 nucleotides are TGTGCCAGCAGCTCTGGTGGGACTCCCTTGAGAATATCCGAGACCCAGTACTTC. Protein sequence: CASSSGGTPLRISETQYF.

The chain couples TRBV6-2 or TRBV6-3 to TRBJ1-2; 9 bases are a match to TRBD1. CDR1 is MNHEY, CDR2 SVGEGT, per germline. The CDR3 contains 14 residues. The junction had 4 bases not matched to a gene; V was cut back by 0 bases and J by 8 bases. The CDR3 is CASSYSRTGDGYTF. The CDR3 nucleotides are TGTGCCAGCAGTTACTCGAGGACAGGGGACGGCTACACCTTC.

The V gene is TRBV5-6, the J gene TRBJ1-6; 10 bases align to TRBD1. Germline lookup yields CDR1 SGHDT and CDR2 YYEEEE. The length of the CDR3 is 15 residues. With 4 bases clipped from V and 5 bases from J, the junction kept 3 bases outside the gene matches. The CDR3 DNA is TGTGCCAGCAGCCCCGGGACAGGGGATAATTCACCCCTCCACTTT. Residues: CASSPGTGDNSPLHF.

This chain connects TRBV7-2 to TRBJ2-7; D is perhaps TRBD1 (6 bases). The CDR3 is made up of 15 amino acids. The V gene lost 5 bases and the J gene lost 3 bases, with 17 bases spanning the gap. The V gene's germline CDR1 is SGHTA and CDR2 FQGNSA. CDR3 DNA sequence: TGTGCCAGCAGCCCCCGGGCAGGGGCACTCTACGAGCAGTACTTC. Translated, it gives CASSPRAGALYEQYF.